The 17 T cell receptor beta chains below come from one sample, sequenced in a study of blood T cells in healthy people across ages. It was with a sample-barcoded 5' primer and a J-beta primer mix that a second PCR of roughly 7 to 12 cycles was run. Each CDR3 protein gets one entry after TCRdb re-called the 5' RACE reads with MiXCR. Of roughly 1.7 million distinct CDR3 sequences listed, approximately 32% are singletons. Input material: blood. These receptor sequences come from a woman aged 30 to 39 in good health.

Notes on this clonotype: A much larger clone differs by one base, so this may be a read error. The chain recombines TRBV24-1 with TRBJ2-5, with TRBD1 matching over 10 bases. The V and J ends lost 4 bases and 5 bases, in that order; junction bases with no gene match: 6. The CDR3 spans 15 residues. Germline CDR1 reads KGHDR; CDR2 reads SFDVKD. The CDR3 DNA follows: TGTGCCACCAGTGAGGGGACAGGGGCTAGGGAGACCCAGTACTTC. It is translated as CATSEGTGARETQYF.

In its sample, this clonotype was seen a few times. The chain employs TRBV11-2 and TRBJ2-1, with TRBD2 as a possible D gene (7 bases). The CDR3 loop spans 15 amino acids. Per the germline V gene, CDR1 is SGHAT and CDR2 is FQNNGV. Trimming took 1 base from V and 7 from J, leaving 14 bases between them. CDR3 region: CASSLVWGGRNEQFF. CDR3 coding DNA: TGTGCCAGCAGCTTAGTTTGGGGGGGCAGGAATGAGCAGTTCTTC.

The J gene is TRBJ2-7, the V gene TRBV25-1; 9 bases map to TRBD1. After removal of 7 bases from V and 3 bases from J, the junction contained 4 bases not matched to a gene. This CDR3 is 13 amino acids long. Per germline, CDR1 MGHDK and CDR2 SYGVNS. CDR3 sequence (DNA): TGTGCCAGCACACCGGACAGGGGCTACGAGCAGTACTTC. Translating gives CASTPDRGYEQYF.

The V gene is TRBV18, the J gene TRBJ2-7; the D call may be TRBD1 or TRBD2 (6 bases each). The CDR3 spans 15 residues. The V and J ends lost 3 bases and 1 base respectively, with 13 bases between them. Per germline, CDR1 KGHSH and CDR2 LQKENI. The CDR3 sequence is CASSPGGGRSYEQYF. The CDR3 nucleotides read TGTGCCAGCTCACCGGGGGGCGGGCGGTCCTACGAGCAGTACTTC.

The chain is built from TRBV30 and TRBJ1-2, with 7 bases matching TRBD1. V dropped 4 bases and J dropped 3; count of bases not matched to a gene: 5. CDR1 is GTSNPN and CDR2 is SVGIG in the germline V gene (reference sequence). CDR3 length equals 13 residues. The CDR3, as DNA: TGTGCCTGGACCCGACAGGGTTACTATGGCTACACCTTC. Its translation is CAWTRQGYYGYTF.

This clonotype was found many times. This chain connects TRBV5-1 to TRBJ1-2, with D possibly matching TRBD1 (5 bases). CDR1 and CDR2 from the germline V gene are SGHRS and YFSETQ. The CDR3 spans 15 residues. Between the trimmed V and J ends, which lost 0 bases and 0 bases, there was a span of 9 bases. CDR3 nucleotides: TGCGCCAGCAGCTTGGCCGGGGGAACTAACTATGGCTACACCTTC. This sequence encodes CASSLAGGTNYGYTF.

J is TRBJ2-1 and V is TRBV4-3, with D perhaps TRBD1 (8 bases). Germline CDR1 LGHNA, CDR2 YSLEER. The CDR3 covers 15 residues. V lost 4 bases and J 5 bases, leaving 15 bases between the germline ends. CDR3 DNA sequence: TGCGCCAGCAGCCCCGGACAGGGAGGGCACAATGAGCAGTTCTTC. This encodes CASSPGQGGHNEQFF.

This chain uses TRBV4-1 with TRBJ2-1; a weak D match, TRBD2 (5 bases). The CDR3 contains 14 residues. The V and J ends lost 0 bases and 9 bases respectively, with 12 bases between them. The germline V gene encodes CDR1 MGHRA and CDR2 YSYEKL. The CDR3 nucleotides are TGCGCCAGCAGCCAAGATAACGGGGTCGGTGAGCAGTTCTTC. Translation gives CASSQDNGVGEQFF.

The chain combines TRBV29-1 with TRBJ2-1, with a tentative D call TRBD2 (6 bases). The CDR3 sequence is 16 residues long. CDR1 is SQVTM, CDR2 ANQGSEA, per germline. Trimming cost V 4 bases and J 4 bases, with 20 bases left between them. In nucleotides, the CDR3 is TGCAGCGTTGTACCCCAGGTGGAGGGCAAATACAATGAGCAGTTCTTC. Its translation is CSVVPQVEGKYNEQFF.

In this sample, this clonotype turned up many times. The CDR3 nucleotides read TGCAGCGTTGTAACCCACAACAGTATTTATTCCTACGAGCAGTACTTC. It encodes CSVVTHNSIYSYEQYF. V and J are TRBV29-1 and TRBJ2-7; no clear D. Between the trimmed V and J ends, which lost 4 bases and 1 base, there was a span of 20 bases. Germline values: CDR1 SQVTM, CDR2 ANQGSEA. The CDR3 runs to 16 residues.

There are a few counts of this clonotype. This chain joins TRBV20-1 and TRBJ1-2; 9 nucleotides align to TRBD1. This CDR3 spans 13 amino acids. Trimming took 4 bases from V and 4 from J; bases not matched to a gene: 4. Germline CDR1 reads DFQATT; CDR2 reads SNEGSKA (reference sequence). Written as DNA, the CDR3 is TGCAGTGCTATCGACAGGGGGGGCTATGGCTACACCTTC. Translated, it gives CSAIDRGGYGYTF.

CDR3 loop: CAWRWRSYTGELFF. In nucleotides, the CDR3 is TGTGCCTGGAGATGGCGGTCATACACCGGGGAGCTGTTTTTT. The chain recombines TRBV30 with TRBJ2-2, with no clear D. The V gene lost 3 bases and the J gene lost 3 bases, with 11 bases spanning the gap. CDR3 length: 14 amino acids. Per germline, CDR1 GTSNPN and CDR2 SVGIG (reference sequence).

The chain recombines TRBV7-9 with TRBJ2-5; 8 bases are shared with TRBD1. The trim removed 5 bases at V and 4 bases at J, leaving 6 bases unmatched. The CDR3 consists of 14 residues. From germline, CDR1 is SEHNR and CDR2 FQNEAQ (reference sequence). The CDR3 DNA reads as TGTGCCAGCAGCGATGACAGGGGTTCAGAGACCCAGTACTTC. The encoded protein is CASSDDRGSETQYF. Full variable domain (rest looked up from reference TRBV7-9 and TRBJ2-5): DTGVSQNPRHKITKRGQNVTFRCDPISEHNRLYWYRQTLGQGPEFLTYFQNEAQLEKSRLLSDRFSAERPKGSFSTLEIQRTEQGDSAMYLCASSDDRGSETQYFGPGTRLLVL.

The chain employs TRBV20-1 and TRBJ2-1; 7 bases line up with TRBD2. The V gene end was trimmed by 4 bases and the J gene end by 0 bases; junction bases not matched to a gene: 12. Germline V gene sequence: CDR1 DFQATT, CDR2 SNEGSKA (reference sequence). The CDR3 is made up of 17 amino acids. The CDR3 region is CSATGLPTLGSYNEQFF. The CDR3 DNA reads TGCAGTGCTACGGGACTACCTACCTTGGGCTCCTACAATGAGCAGTTCTTC.

The V gene is TRBV20-1, the J gene TRBJ1-2; possible D gene TRBD1, 6 bases. This CDR3 has 14 amino acids. Germline V gene data show CDR1 as DFQATT and CDR2 as SNEGSKA (reference sequence). V lost 3 bases and J lost 7, with 18 bases in between. This CDR3 reads CSASPRRGASGYTF. In DNA form, the CDR3 reads TGCAGTGCTAGCCCTCGGCGGGGGGCGTCTGGCTACACCTTC.

In this sample, this clonotype turned up a few times. V usage is TRBV11-2 and J usage is TRBJ2-5; TRBD2 aligns across 9 bases. Trimming took 8 bases from V and 6 from J; bases not matched to a gene: 19. The CDR3 runs to 17 residues. Germline V gene lookup returns CDR1 SGHAT and CDR2 FQNNGV. The CDR3 nucleotides are TGTGCCAGCGGAAGCGGGGGGAGGACGCCGGTGGCAAAGACCCAGTACTTC. Translated: CASGSGGRTPVAKTQYF.

The chain links TRBV5-1 to TRBJ2-5; 11 bases fit TRBD2. The V gene end was trimmed by 5 bases and the J gene end by 2 bases; junction bases not matched to a gene: 8. The CDR3 loop spans 16 amino acids. Germline V gene data show CDR1 as SGHRS and CDR2 as YFSETQ. CDR3 region: CASSPETSGVQETQYF. The CDR3 nucleotides read TGCGCCAGCAGTCCGGAGACTAGCGGGGTTCAAGAGACCCAGTACTTC.